This TCR beta chain was documented in a study of vaccination effects on CD4 cells after COVID-19. With 2 bases removed from V and 6 bases from J, the gap between germline ends came to 10 bases. CDR1 is SGHTA and CDR2 is FQGNSA in the germline V gene. CDR3 length: 13 amino acids. Here immunoSEQ multiplex PCR was the method, and the copy in TCRdb shows in-frame clones only, minus some. The data contain over 25,000 clones, 75% to 90% of them seen just once; the ten biggest clones take up under 6%. With the ViraFEST assay, the study expanded antigen-specific CD4+ T cells using viral peptide pools, then sequenced them. It was after approximately 11 days of culture that CD4+ T cells were isolated. Participants were given two doses of BNT162b2 or mRNA-1273 vaccine. On days 3 and 7, fresh IL-2 medium replaced half the medium. General study findings and limits: By a late point after vaccination, infection- and vaccine-induced clones had shrunk markedly through clonal contraction.

Regarding this clone: As yet, its antigen is unknown.

Sample: CD4+ T cells from PBMCs cultured with SARS-CoV-2 spike peptides, taken after COVID-19 vaccination. V gene TRBV7-2 combines with J gene TRBJ1-1, with D perhaps TRBD1 (5 bases). The clonotype originates from a human donor who received a COVID-19 vaccine. Some clones in this sample may be carry-over from other donors' samples. The chain's CDR3 is CASSLRGSPEAFF. The CDR3 DNA sequence: TGTGCCAGCAGCTTAAGGGGTTCCCCTGAAGCTTTCTTT.